This TCR beta chain was sequenced in a study of T cell changes during pregnancy in multiple sclerosis. This CDR3 comprises 16 residues. V lost 2 bases and J 2 bases, leaving 16 bases between the germline ends. The germline V gene has CDR1 ENHRY and CDR2 SYGVKD. The repertoire was sequenced with immunoSEQ multiplex PCR; TCRdb's copy has only in-frame clones and lacks some. The sample lists some 80,000 clones; over 90% were seen once. Sequences were derived from peripheral blood, sampled in the second trimester of pregnancy. The source is a female donor with multiple sclerosis, enrolled in a pregnancy study. V usage is TRBV10-3 and J usage is TRBJ2-7; perhaps TRBD2 as D (6 bases). CDR3 bases: TGTGCCATCAGTGAGGATAACTCGCGGGGCCCCTACGAGCAGTACTTC. Its translation is CAISEDNSRGPYEQYF.